This TCR beta chain is from a study of OX40 agonist ivuxolimab in advanced cancers. Study overall: Ivuxolimab was administered intravenously to patients at 0.01 to 10 mg/kg every 2 weeks.

Trimming cost V 1 base and J 3 bases, with 24 bases left between them. Germline V gives CDR1 SGHVS, CDR2 FQNEAQ. The CDR3 is made up of 20 amino acids. Clones were read by immunoSEQ multiplex PCR, and TCRdb kept only the in-frame ones, dropping some. The data hold under 95,000 clones, with more than 80% observed a single time. This clone was observed a single time. This TCR came from an adult with an advanced solid tumor such as melanoma, head and neck, liver or kidney cancer. The chain uses TRBV7-8 and TRBJ1-4; maybe TRBD1 (6 bases). Sample: CD4+ or CD8+ T cells sorted from blood, taken in a trial of the OX40 agonist ivuxolimab. The CDR3 protein is CASSLGNTYGRGAPNEKLFF. The CDR3 coding sequence is TGTGCCAGCAGCTTAGGAAATACGTATGGTCGGGGGGCGCCTAATGAAAAACTGTTTTTT.